The TCR beta chain under discussion was sequenced for a study of T cells after yellow fever vaccination. At the level of the study: Libraries from low-cell-number fractions were prepared with the SMART-Seq v4 Ultra Low Input RNA kit.

Researchers made TCR cDNA using 5'RACE template switching, and this step added a universal primer site and UMIs. TCRdb used MiXCR to reprocess the 5' RACE reads, holding one entry per CDR3 protein. The sample shows 250,000 or so distinct CDR3 sequences, 6% to 7.5% of them seen only once. Germline CDR1 and CDR2: ENHRY and SYGVKD. Trimming took 5 bases from V and 3 from J, leaving 18 bases between them. CDR3 length equals 16 residues. The specimen comprised CD4+ T cells sorted from PBMCs, sampled 15 days after the yellow fever booster vaccination. The clonotype originates from a man aged 30 to 39 who received the YFV17D yellow fever vaccine. The V and J genes are TRBV10-3 and TRBJ2-3, with D perhaps given as TRBD1 or TRBD2 (5 bases each). The CDR3 here is CAISPQGARLTDTQYF. CDR3 nucleotides: TGTGCCATCAGTCCCCAGGGAGCTAGATTAACAGATACGCAGTATTTT.